This TCR beta chain is drawn from a study of CD8 T cells in Susac syndrome (dated by TCRdb to between 2018 and 2021). Background for the entire study: Of the Susac syndrome patients who were sequenced, more than five had clinically active disease and 8 or 9 were in clinical remission. At blood withdrawal, Susac syndrome patients were therapy-naive, treated with corticosteroids (with IVIg additionally given to some), or treated with IVIg alone. Whether CD8+ T cell activation and differentiation in Susac syndrome was antigen driven was tested using repertoire sequencing.

The research as a whole found: The study acknowledged that relatively few individuals were included in the TCR sequencing and HLA analysis. The CD4+ T cell repertoire of patients with Susac syndrome showed no detectable clonal expansion.

Peripheral blood CD8+ and CD4+ T cells from healthy donors, Susac syndrome patients and multiple sclerosis patients were profiled using high-throughput TCR beta sequencing. The Susac syndrome patients fulfilled recently defined diagnostic criteria for either definite or probable disease. Bulk CD8+ and CD4+ T cells were purified by magnetic negative isolation, while CD8+ TEMRA cells were enriched using FACS. Blood was drawn into EDTA tubes, processed within 24 hours, and PBMCs were isolated by density gradient centrifugation. PBMCs destined for TCR sequencing were cryopreserved in liquid nitrogen and later thawed in a 37 °C water bath. Purity of sorted or isolated CD4+, CD8+ and CD8+ TEMRA cells was at least 90%. The CDR3, cysteine through phenylalanine, is 13 amino acids long. The CDR3 DNA has 39 bases and is translated from base 1. The junction carries 7 bases between V and J, which are trimmed by 2 bases and 5 bases respectively. From the germline V gene (reference sequence), CDR1 is LNHNV and CDR2 is YYDKDF.

With respect to this clonotype: Its antigen specificity is not known. Nothing much larger sits one base from this clone, and base qualities are not available.

RNA was extracted using the RNeasy kit, and 0.5 to 1 microgram was reverse transcribed with random hexamers. TCR beta CDR3 regions were amplified with the immunoSEQ multiplex PCR assay covering 54 Vbeta and 13 Jbeta segments. PCR amplification bias was corrected by using a synthetic template baseline for primer optimization and computational correction. The study's processing was this. Only productive sequences were kept, with reads annotated to V, D and J genes according to IMGT and analyzed in immunoSEQ Analyzer. To calculate clonality, Shannon entropy was normalized by log2 of the number of productive unique sequences and then subtracted from one. Public and private clones were assessed among the 100 most prevalent clones of each patient and control. A clone was defined as Susac-specific if it was absent from the healthy and MS cohorts, from some 1,100 published viral clones and from other ImmuneACCESS disease sequences. In TCRdb, the public reads were trimmed at Q25 with fastp and aligned with MiXCR, with productive beta chains retained. Under each unique CDR3 protein, matching rows form one entry showing the most common genes and DNA. These V and J calls are TCRdb output, not the study's own analysis. The sample table shows over 150,000 distinct CDR3 sequences, and roughly 95% are seen once. Around 0.12% of the sample lies in the top ten.

This TCR was recovered from a human donor with Susac syndrome. Source material: CD4+ T cells from PBMCs. The chain is assembled from TRBV15 and TRBJ1-5, with an unclear D gene assignment. CDR3 region: CATSRQKHQPQHF. The DNA reads as follows: TGTGCCACCAGCAGACAGAAACATCAGCCCCAGCATTTT.